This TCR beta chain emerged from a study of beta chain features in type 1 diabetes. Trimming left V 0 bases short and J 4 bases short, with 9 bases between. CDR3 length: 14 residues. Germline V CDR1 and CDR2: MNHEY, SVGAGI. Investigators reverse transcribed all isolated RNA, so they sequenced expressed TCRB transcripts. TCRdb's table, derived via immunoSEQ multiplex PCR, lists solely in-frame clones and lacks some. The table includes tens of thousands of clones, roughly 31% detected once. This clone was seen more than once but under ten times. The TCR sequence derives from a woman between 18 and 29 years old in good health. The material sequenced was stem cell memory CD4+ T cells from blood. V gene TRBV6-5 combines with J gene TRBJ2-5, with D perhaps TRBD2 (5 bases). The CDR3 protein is CASSYSRERETQYF. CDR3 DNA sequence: TGTGCCAGCAGTTACTCACGGGAAAGAGAGACCCAGTACTTC.